This T cell receptor beta chain was retrieved from a study of blood T cell repertoires in COVID-19. Study-wide background: The study drew acute and convalescent COVID-19 samples from the United States, Italy and Spain.

Only in-frame clones appear in the TCRdb table, and some are missing; sequencing was by immunoSEQ multiplex PCR. The sample records approximately 140,000 clones, about 86% being singletons. Trimming stripped 3 bases from V and 2 bases from J, with 7 bases between. CDR1 and CDR2 (germline): SGHAT, FQNNGV. This CDR3 contains 13 residues. The genes are TRBV11-2 and TRBJ2-5; D is perhaps TRBD2 (6 bases). The sequencing sample was made of peripheral blood. This TCR was recovered from a woman aged 55-69 years with acute or convalescent COVID-19. CDR3 amino acids: CASSFGGQETQYF. The CDR3 DNA sequence: TGTGCCAGCAGCTTTGGGGGGCAAGAGACCCAGTACTTC.